This T cell receptor beta chain derives from a study of T cells in women clearing cervical HPV infection. At the level of the study: Case blood was drawn when the lesion was first found; control blood after infection became undetectable. For cases, blood was sampled a median 149 days after lesion detection, interquartile range roughly 80 to 200 days. General study findings and limits: TRBV6-7 abundance was lower in cases than controls (approximately 0.11% versus 0.16%).

Per the germline V gene, CDR1 is DFQATT and CDR2 is SNEGSKA (reference sequence). The trim removed 6 bases at V and 4 bases at J, leaving 3 bases unmatched. This CDR3 spans 13 amino acids. TCRdb keeps only in-frame clones here, not all; method: immunoSEQ multiplex PCR. The table counts about 30,000 clones; under 7.5% lies in the top ten. Concerning this clone: What it binds is unknown. The missing CDR3 end, 3 residues past where the read stops, is filled in from the germline J gene.

This clonotype originated in a woman between 18 and 70 years old with a cervical HPV16 infection that either progressed to CIN3+ or cleared (not recorded which). The specimen sequenced was blood buffy coat. The genes are TRBV20-1 and TRBJ2-2, with 9 bases aligning to TRBD2. The chain's CDR3 is CSARGGGTGELFF. The covered CDR3 bases are TGCAGTGCGCGCGGGGGGGGCACCGGGGAG.